This T cell receptor (beta chain) was recovered during a study of beta chain features in type 1 diabetes. What was sequenced were expressed TCRB transcripts, since all of the isolated RNA had been reverse transcribed. Some clones are missing from TCRdb's copy, which holds only in-frame ones; the method was immunoSEQ multiplex PCR. The sample consists of nearly 700,000 clones, about an eighth of them appearing once. Study-wide findings and caveats: Any HLA effect on TCRB rearrangement was left unresolved by small sub-analyses. Shortening of TCRB CDR3s, moderate but significant, appeared in all four CD4+ subsets of Type 1 diabetes patients.

For this clone: Its antigen is not known.

V lost 4 bases and J lost 6, with 3 bases in between. The CDR3 consists of 10 residues. Per germline, CDR1 MDHEN and CDR2 SYDVKM. This TCR was sampled from a man aged 18 to 30 with type 1 diabetes. V gene TRBV28 combines with J gene TRBJ1-2, with no clear D. Sequencing was done on a sample of naive CD4+ T cells from blood. The CDR3, as DNA: TGTGCCAGCAGTTCGGATGGCTACACCTTC. This gives the protein CASSSDGYTF.